This T cell receptor (beta chain) was profiled in a study of cytomegalovirus exposure and HLA in healthy donors (dated by TCRdb to about 2017). Context from the whole study: In an earlier analysis of approximately 640 of the donors, around 300 Gb of sequence data and 117 million unique TCR beta sequences from about 190 million T cells were reported. All discovery cohort repertoires had been generated on a single sequencing platform. Because of strong linkage in the cohort, roughly five DR-DQ haplotypes were treated as single units for association and clustering. The aim of the study was to test whether cataloging public T cell receptors could identify signatures of past pathogen exposure. In an earlier analysis of a few hundred of the donors, high-throughput TCR beta sequencing was used to judge whether each TCR beta V gene segment behaved as functional or pseudogenic. Donor age, sex, ethnicity and CMV serostatus were compiled together with the repertoire data. The later analysis used no new phenotypic data to find candidate immune exposures, relying instead on TCR beta sequences and their occurrence across donors. HLA typing covered class I and class II loci at four-digit resolution. A later analysis re-examined previously published TCR beta repertoires from more than 600 donors and added high-resolution HLA genotyping to investigate patterns of TCR occurrence. Around 330 gigabases of sequencing data and 70 million to 95 million unique TCR sequences made up an early release that covered approximately 700 HLA-typed donors. High-throughput TCR immunosequencing, statistical association of individual TCRs with disease status, and machine learning were combined to predict cytomegalovirus infection status. A separate validation cohort of approximately 130 different subjects was used in addition to the roughly 700-subject first cohort. Among about 370 genotyped donors of the cohort, an average of roughly 230,000 unique TCR beta nucleotide sequences was sequenced per donor, of which about 19% were non-productive. Genome-wide SNP genotypes for about 65% of the roughly 670 donors were used in a later genetic analysis, which treated that subset as a discovery cohort. Of the 300 to 450 genotyped donors, over 80% were placed in the genetic ancestry cluster associated with self-reported Caucasian donors. Typing coverage differed by locus: A, B, C, DRB1 and DQB1 were typed in roughly 620-640 donors, DQA1 in about 550, DPA1 in some 600, and DPB1 in 450 to 480. The study profiled the T cell repertoires of around 700 subjects by immunosequencing and related them to cytomegalovirus serostatus. Here is what the overall study found, with its caveats: Across donors, most TCR sequences were observed very rarely, whereas some public TCRs were present in many individuals. In a later analysis, HLA-associated TCR beta chains showed more clonal expansion and lower generation probabilities than non-associated chains that were equally common. A few of the identified cytomegalovirus-associated TCR beta chains were confirmed in vitro to be specific for cytomegalovirus antigens. When HLA alleles, especially DR and DQ, strongly co-occurred, TCR associations were difficult to assign to individual alleles. The cohort was sequenced for TCR beta chains only, and without alpha or paired-chain data the features that could be detected were limited. A further reported finding was that TCR beta sequences accurately predicted the HLA-A and HLA-B alleles for most subjects in the first cohort. The classifier was reported to diagnose cytomegalovirus status with high specificity and sensitivity in both the original cohort and the validation cohort. Broadly in line with IMGT annotations, most TCR beta V segments showed up in productive rearrangements about 90% or about 30% of the time in an earlier analysis of roughly 590 of the donors. HLA typing was unavailable for some donors at each locus, so association tests used only the typed subset. A later analysis found that most CMV-associated TCR beta chains appeared HLA-restricted, with HLA associations seemingly driven largely by CMV exposure. Immune exposure information for the cohort was limited to CMV serostatus. Correlated functional status among segregating V segments might be attributable to linkage disequilibrium, but an unknown experimental factor could not be ruled out. A total of 164 TCR beta chains were listed by the study as associated with cytomegalovirus. A later genetic analysis reported fewer N-insertions in productive TCRs among donors in an Asian-associated ancestry cluster than the roughly 700-donor mean. In a later analysis, the rate of TCR association differed among HLA loci, with DRB1 alleles having the most associated TCRs and HLA-C alleles having the fewest. In a later genetic analysis, a missense DCLRE1C variant was associated with V-gene and J-gene trimming of TCR beta chains, and the association was replicated in an independent cohort. Roughly uniform sequencing depth across donors was assumed in presence/absence analyses, although this assumption may not hold. It was suggested by the authors that the approach could potentially be generalized to other disease states and immunological phenotypes. A group of highly shared sequence variants was considered likely to be a technical artifact of the sequencing pipeline. Because counts were too low, 15 to 20 rarely observed V segments, including chromosome 9 orphons, were excluded from the earlier analysis of 500 to 700 of the donors. At a false discovery rate of 0.05, a later analysis linked 15,000 to 20,000 TCR beta sequences to specific HLA alleles. In a later analysis, several top co-occurrence clusters were reported to appear linked to parvovirus B19, influenza, CMV and Epstein-Barr virus.

A note on this clone: It has no known antigen specificity. One base away there is no much larger clone; base qualities are not given.

Receptor amplification or capture employed the immunoSEQ multiplex PCR assay. For the multiplex PCR, a mixture combining 60 forward primers for TCR Vbeta segments and 13 reverse primers for TCR Jbeta segments was used. Amplification of the CDR3 region of rearranged TCR beta genes was performed with a multiplex PCR assay on genomic DNA. The amplified TCR beta libraries were sequenced on the Illumina HiSeq System as 87-base-pair reads. The source study handled its data this way. A later analysis tallied 75 million to 95 million unique TCR beta chains across the 666 repertoires, and approximately 9.9 million of those chains were shared by two or more donors. Raw reads were error-corrected and collapsed into unique sequences by a nearest-neighbor algorithm in which closely related sequences were merged to remove PCR and sequencing errors. CDR3 sequences were aligned to IMGT reference sequences to assign V, D and J gene segments. For a sequence to be retained, a match of at least six nucleotides to both a V gene segment and a J gene segment was required. A rearrangement counted as productive if the CDR3 had no stop codons and remained in frame with V and J, and every other rearrangement counted as non-productive. CDR3 was defined by IMGT convention, running from the second conserved V-encoded cysteine to the conserved J-encoded phenylalanine. In an earlier analysis of 550 to 650 of the donors, sequences lacking an unambiguous match to a single V gene segment were excluded. In an earlier analysis of 587 of the donors, a V segment was called functional when productive rearrangements were above 56.7%, and segregating when the standard deviation between donors exceeded 5%. A statistical classification framework was built to diagnose cytomegalovirus status from the catalog of TCR beta chain sequences. V and J gene assignment, in a later analysis, came from comparing TCR nucleotide sequences with IMGT/GENE-DB human TR gene sequences. Using the TCRdist pipeline, a later analysis assigned CDR3 sequences along with most-parsimonious VDJ recombination scenarios. A later analysis defined each TCR beta chain by its CDR3 amino acid sequence plus V-gene family, and excluded reads lacking a unique V-gene family. As a way to deal with suspected cross-contamination and a sequencing artifact, a later analysis dropped hundreds of nucleotide sequences that were highly shared and had low generation probability. For each public chain, a later analysis derived a clonal expansion index from normalized ranks of inferred template counts within each repertoire. A later analysis computed generation probabilities with a VDJ recombination model fitted to out-of-frame rearrangements, and checked the results against IGoR. A later analysis scored TCR-TCR, TCR-HLA and TCR-CMV co-occurrence with hypergeometric tests, applying a repertoire-size bias correction to TCR pairs. To estimate false discovery rates, a later analysis permuted the HLA or CMV assignments 20 times. A later analysis grouped co-occurring TCRs with DBSCAN, adding TCRdist sequence similarity when clustering within HLA-allele-positive subsets. Repertoires with fewer than 30,000 or more than 120,000 public chains, plus five repertoires with anomalous nucleotide sharing, were excluded from co-occurrence clustering. The table was pulled from immuneACCESS by TCRdb, which kept in-frame rearrangements only. Such tables lose some clones; where checked, under half of the loss comes from unresolved V genes, and the rest has no known cause. The DNA gave D and trimming, while V, J and clone size come from that table. The table for this sample lists 100,000 to 150,000 clones; 83% of them were counted only once. More than 3.5% of the sample is taken by the ten largest.

The cohort comprised several hundred healthy bone marrow donors. All cohort members were sampled while nominally healthy, although unrecorded immune exposures were likely present. The donor was CMV seropositive and belonged to the group of a few hundred seropositive cohort members. A peripheral blood sample was collected from each donor, and TCR beta sequencing was performed on peripheral blood mononuclear cells. The Qiagen DNeasy Blood Extraction Kit was used to extract genomic DNA from the blood cell samples. The sample taken for sequencing was PBMCs. The TCR sequence derives from a woman between 40 and 55 years old in good health and CMV-seropositive.

The DNA sequence reads TGTGCCAGCAGTGAAGCATCAGGGGTTCAGTACTTC. It translates to CASSEASGVQYF. The chain joins TRBV6-1 to TRBJ2-4; the D gene is perhaps TRBD1, from 6 matching bases. The V end loses 0 bases and the J end loses 11 bases, and a stretch of 8 bases separates them. The CDR3 has 12 amino acids, counting the end cysteine and phenylalanine. The DNA shown is the 36-base CDR3, in frame from base 1. CDR1 is given as MNHNS and CDR2 as SASEGT, both from the germline V gene.